These 8 T cell receptor beta chains share one sample of origin, sequenced in a study of OX40 agonist ivuxolimab in advanced cancers. Method: immunoSEQ multiplex PCR; TCRdb's copy keeps in-frame clones and lacks some. The table lists 30,000 or so clones, 79% of them singletons. The sequencing used CD4+ or CD8+ T cells sorted from blood, collected in a trial of the OX40 agonist ivuxolimab. The receptors were sampled from an adult with an advanced solid tumor such as melanoma, head and neck, liver or kidney cancer.

The chain links TRBV5-4 to TRBJ2-5, with D possibly being TRBD2 (6 bases). Germline CDR1 and CDR2: SGHNT and YYREEE (reference sequence). The CDR3 runs to 14 residues. V lost 0 bases to trimming and J lost 5 bases, with 11 bases between them. CDR3 coding DNA: TGTGCCAGCAGCTTGGTCCCGGAGGGGGAGACCCAGTACTTC. This gives the protein CASSLVPEGETQYF.

This chain links TRBV5-1 with TRBJ2-3; TRBD2 matches 12 bases. The CDR3 has 16 amino acids. Trimming at V came to 0 bases and at J to 6 bases, leaving 5 bases not matched to a gene. Looked up from germline, CDR1 is SGHRS and CDR2 is YFSETQ. The CDR3 DNA sequence: TGCGCCAGCAGCTTGGGACTAGCGGGAGCCGGGGATACGCAGTATTTT. It codes for CASSLGLAGAGDTQYF.

V usage is TRBV6-6 and J usage is TRBJ1-1; the D gene is possibly TRBD1 (5 bases). Trimming left V 6 bases short and J 5 bases short, with 19 bases between. Per the germline V gene, CDR1 is MNHNY and CDR2 is SVGAGI (reference sequence). The CDR3 is 15 residues long. DNA for the CDR3: TGTGCCAGCAGCCCTCTATGGAGGGGCATGACTGAAGCTTTCTTT. Translating it yields CASSPLWRGMTEAFF.

The rearrangement links TRBV7-7 to TRBJ2-3; 7 nucleotides match TRBD2. Per the germline V gene, CDR1 is SSHAT and CDR2 is FNYEAQ (reference sequence). The V and J ends lost 1 base and 2 bases, in that order; junction bases with no gene match: 6. The CDR3 has 16 amino acids. CDR3 coding DNA: TGTGCCAGCAGCTTAGGTGCCGGGGGGATCACAGATACGCAGTATTTT. Its translation: CASSLGAGGITDTQYF. Filled out from reference TRBV7-7 and TRBJ2-3, the complete variable domain reads GAGVSQSPRYKVTKRGQDVTLRCDPISSHATLYWYQQALGQGPEFLTYFNYEAQPDKSGLPSDRFSAERPEGSISTLTIQRTEQRDSAMYRCASSLGAGGITDTQYFGPGTRLTVL.

J is TRBJ1-2 and V is TRBV19; no clear D gene. The germline CDR1 and CDR2 sequences are LNHDA and SQIVND (reference sequence). The CDR3 has 13 residues. The V gene lost 2 bases and the J gene lost 8 bases, with 12 bases spanning the gap. CDR3: CASSINGEHGYTF. In nucleotides, the CDR3 is TGTGCCAGTAGTATAAACGGGGAACACGGCTACACCTTC.

Only one count was recorded for this clone. The rearrangement links TRBV6-1 to TRBJ2-7; TRBD2 matches 7 bases. Trimming at V came to 6 bases and at J to 3 bases, leaving 11 bases not matched to a gene. The CDR3 runs 15 residues. CDR1 is MNHNS and CDR2 is SASEGT in the germline V gene. CDR3 amino acids: CASSLPGGSIYEQYF. The CDR3 DNA is TGTGCCAGCAGCCTTCCTGGCGGGAGTATCTACGAGCAGTACTTC.

The genes are TRBV25-1 and TRBJ1-1; TRBD1 aligns across 8 bases. J was trimmed by 11 bases and V by 1 base; bases with no gene match: 9. The CDR3 spans 14 residues. Germline V gene sequence: CDR1 MGHDK, CDR2 SYGVNS. CDR3 coding DNA: TGTGCCAGCAGTGAATGGGGCAGGGGGCCTGGGGCTTTCTTT. Translation: CASSEWGRGPGAFF.

J is TRBJ2-5 and V is TRBV28, with D possibly TRBD2 on 6 matching bases. The J call may be wrong; the DNA end is better matched by TRBJ2-7. CDR1 is MDHEN and CDR2 is SYDVKM in the germline V gene. The CDR3 spans 14 residues. CDR3 in DNA: TGTGCCAGCAGTAGGACGGGAGACTCCTACGAGCAGTACTTC. It specifies CASSRTGDSYEQYF.